This TCR beta chain was profiled in a study of blood T cells in healthy people across ages. Sample-barcoded 5' priming and a J-beta primer mix drove a second PCR of 7 to 11 cycles. MiXCR was run by TCRdb on the 5' RACE reads, yielding one entry per CDR3 protein. The sample shows roughly 730,000 distinct CDR3 sequences, roughly 56% of them seen only once. Turning to this clonotype: No antigen is known for it.

General observations from the study: Expanded clonotype changes were possibly confounded by unknown donor CMV status.

Sequencing was performed on blood. The TCR was taken from a man in his forties in good health.

In DNA form, the CDR3 reads TGCAGCGTTGGTTGGGGAGCGAACACTGAAGCTTTCTTT. Amino acids: CSVGWGANTEAFF. This chain links TRBV29-1 with TRBJ1-1; D gene ambiguous. The CDR3 contains 13 residues. CDR1 is SQVTM and CDR2 is ANQGSEA in the germline V gene. Trimming took off 4 bases at V and 1 base at J, with 10 bases between the two ends.